Listed below are T cell receptor beta chains from one sample, sequenced in a study of vaccination and CD4 T cells after COVID-19. TCRdb re-analysed the PCR reads in MiXCR, keeping a single row per CDR3 protein. Of 10,000 to 11,000 distinct CDR3 sequences in the sample, 60% to 70% were seen once. For these receptors, no antigen is known. The specimen was CD4+ T cells from blood, cultured in vitro. These TCRs come from a human donor who had recovered from COVID-19. CDR3s leave out the opening cysteine and the closing phenylalanine or tryptophan. The D gene is left open where the match is weak.

J: TRBJ1-5
V: TRBV20-1
D: TRBD1
CDR3: SATDRPDQPQH

J: TRBJ2-4
V: TRBV27
D: .
CDR3: ASGLLGNIQY

J: TRBJ2-3
V: TRBV20-1
D: TRBD2
CDR3: SATLAGGPDTQY

J: TRBJ1-5
V: TRBV6-1
D: .
CDR3: ASSLRAGNQPQH

J: TRBJ1-5
V: TRBV6-1
D: TRBD1
CDR3: ASSEEQGVSQPQH

J: TRBJ2-7
V: TRBV7-2
D: .
CDR3: ASSPRGGTIVQY

J: TRBJ1-2
V: TRBV3-1
D: .
CDR3: ASSPGTWSYGYT

J: TRBJ2-1
V: TRBV19
D: TRBD2
CDR3: ASSIIGGGWSYNEQF

J: TRBJ2-1
V: TRBV27
D: .
CDR3: ASGALGSSYNEQF

J: TRBJ1-6
V: TRBV19
D: .
CDR3: ASSIGRGSPLH

J: TRBJ2-5
V: TRBV6-5
D: TRBD1
CDR3: ASSYTVRGPQETQY

J: TRBJ1-2
V: TRBV30
D: .
CDR3: AWSVRLGIGYT

J: TRBJ2-7
V: TRBV12-3/TRBV12-4
D: TRBD2
CDR3: ASGEQTSVKGEQY

J: TRBJ1-4
V: TRBV15
D: TRBD1
CDR3: ATSRSTYTGGNEKLF

J: TRBJ1-1
V: TRBV19
D: TRBD1
CDR3: ASRSGQGAGQAF

J: TRBJ2-3
V: TRBV30
D: .
CDR3: AWSPLSDTQY

J: TRBJ2-5
V: TRBV10-3
D: .
CDR3: AISATLAQETQY

J: TRBJ1-5
V: TRBV20-1
D: .
CDR3: SAGGGWEPQH

J: TRBJ1-3
V: TRBV5-4
D: TRBD1
CDR3: ASSRGTAGNTIY

J: TRBJ2-5
V: TRBV6-1
D: TRBD2
CDR3: ASRGRVGAETQY

J: TRBJ2-3
V: TRBV29-1
D: .
CDR3: SVGFRADTQY

J: TRBJ1-2
V: TRBV14
D: .
CDR3: ASSQNPPIGGYT

J: TRBJ2-7
V: TRBV6-1
D: TRBD1
CDR3: ASRTDRGRDEQY

J: TRBJ1-6
V: TRBV2
D: .
CDR3: ASSELNNSPLH

J: TRBJ2-2
V: TRBV7-3
D: TRBD2
CDR3: ASSPWTSGGGELF

J: TRBJ2-1
V: TRBV6-1
D: .
CDR3: ASSHGTFNNEQF

J: TRBJ2-7
V: TRBV21-1
D: .
CDR3: ASSNDGDADEQY

J: TRBJ1-2
V: TRBV6-5
D: .
CDR3: ASSYSRGYGYT

J: TRBJ2-3
V: TRBV5-3
D: .
CDR3: ASSLDRGWDTQY

J: TRBJ2-5
V: TRBV7-9
D: .
CDR3: ASSLVSSNIETQY

J: TRBJ2-2
V: TRBV6-1
D: .
CDR3: ASNRANTGELF

J: TRBJ2-1
V: TRBV6-5
D: TRBD2
CDR3: ASSYGLAGSNEQF

J: TRBJ2-6
V: TRBV25-1
D: .
CDR3: ASSDVTSGANVLT

J: TRBJ1-3
V: TRBV7-2
D: .
CDR3: ASSLDRQSSDIY

J: TRBJ1-4
V: TRBV20-1
D: TRBD1
CDR3: SARSGTSRGKLF

J: TRBJ2-3
V: TRBV4-1
D: .
CDR3: ASSAGDYTDTQY

J: TRBJ2-1
V: TRBV27
D: .
CDR3: ASSPHGRYNEQF

J: TRBJ2-2
V: TRBV7-8
D: TRBD2
CDR3: ASSSKRGVPAGELF

J: TRBJ2-1
V: TRBV19
D: TRBD2
CDR3: ASSDPRRRGGYGEQF

J: TRBJ2-5
V: TRBV19
D: .
CDR3: ASSIDLIGGTQY

J: TRBJ1-1
V: TRBV7-9
D: .
CDR3: ASSSRADGPEAF

J: TRBJ1-1
V: TRBV27
D: .
CDR3: ASGRQTRGNTEAF

J: TRBJ1-5
V: TRBV27
D: .
CDR3: ASSLTSSGQPQH

J: TRBJ2-2
V: TRBV7-3
D: TRBD2
CDR3: ASRPGLGATGELF

J: TRBJ1-5
V: TRBV4-2
D: .
CDR3: ASSAIQGGNQPQH

J: TRBJ1-1
V: TRBV7-2
D: .
CDR3: ASSLGVSTEAF

J: TRBJ1-5
V: TRBV19
D: .
CDR3: ASSINRATGPQH

J: TRBJ2-3
V: TRBV24-1
D: .
CDR3: ATARGLTQY

J: TRBJ2-1
V: TRBV12-3/TRBV12-4
D: TRBD2
CDR3: ASTPRVAGGGYNEQF

J: TRBJ2-3
V: TRBV6-2/TRBV6-3
D: .
CDR3: ASRAAGPLYYTQY

J: TRBJ1-2
V: TRBV15
D: .
CDR3: ATSRDPGRLSGYT